This T cell receptor beta chain was retrieved from a study of T-cell reconstitution after alpha-beta-depleted transplantation in children. The V gene end was trimmed by 5 bases and the J gene end by 1 base; junction bases not matched to a gene: 11. Germline CDR1 SGHTA, CDR2 FQGNSA. CDR3 size: 17 residues. Preparation of the TCRbeta library involved a method that used unique molecular identifiers. MiXCR, run by TCRdb on the PCR reads, gives a single entry per CDR3 protein. This table holds some 280,000 distinct CDR3 sequences, 9.9% found once. The chain links TRBV7-2 to TRBJ1-5, with 7 bases matching TRBD1. Sequenced here: PBMCs from the stem cell graft donor, sampled from the stem cell graft. This TCR was recovered from a human donor who donated a stem cell graft to a child with SCID. CDR3 in amino acids: CASSGLTVTGSNQPQHF. As DNA, the CDR3 is TGTGCCAGCAGCGGACTGACCGTGACAGGGAGCAATCAGCCCCAGCATTTT.